A single sample is the source of the 11 T cell receptor beta chains below, sequenced in a study of cytomegalovirus exposure and HLA in healthy donors. Amplification used 60 Vbeta primers and 13 Jbeta primers. Libraries were prepared by immunoSEQ multiplex PCR; TCRdb keeps only in-frame clonotypes and omits some of them. This repertoire shows 200,000 to 250,000 clones, roughly 70% found once; its top ten account for 1.8%. Sequenced input: PBMCs. The receptor source for this set is a woman in her 30s in good health and CMV-seronegative.

The chain carries TRBV6-1 and TRBJ2-7; 7 positions match TRBD1. Germline V CDR1 and CDR2: MNHNS, SASEGT. The CDR3 consists of 14 residues. The trim removed 4 bases at V and 3 bases at J, leaving 6 bases unmatched. CDR3 coding DNA: TGTGCCAGCAGTGGAACAGGGGCCGGCTACGAGCAGTACTTC. Translation: CASSGTGAGYEQYF.

The CDR3 nucleotides read TGTGCCAGCAGCGTCCTGGGGAGGAATGAGCAGTTCTTC. It translates to CASSVLGRNEQFF. V usage is TRBV7-6 and J usage is TRBJ2-1; possible D gene TRBD2, 6 bases. The CDR3 covers 13 residues. CDR1 is SGHVS, CDR2 FNYEAQ, per germline. Trimming removed 5 bases at V and 7 bases at J, with 12 bases between.

This rearrangement joins TRBV5-8 to TRBJ2-1; D remains ambiguous. This CDR3 is built from 13 residues. Germline values: CDR1 SGHTS, CDR2 YDEGEE. V lost 6 bases, J lost 1 base, and 8 bases lay in between. As DNA, the CDR3 is TGTGCCAGCAAAAACAGATCCTACAATGAGCAGTTCTTC. Translation gives CASKNRSYNEQFF. The full variable domain, rest sourced from reference TRBV5-8 and TRBJ2-1, is EAGVTQSPTHLIKTRGQQATLRCSPISGHTSVYWYQQALGLGLQFLLWYDEGEERNRGNFPPRFSGRQFPNYSSELNVNALELEDSALYLCASKNRSYNEQFFGPGTRLTVL.

The chain recombines TRBV6-1 with TRBJ1-2, with a weak D call TRBD1 (6 bases). Looked up from germline, CDR1 is MNHNS and CDR2 is SASEGT. Deletions cut 2 bases from V and 0 bases from J, with 10 bases between. The length of the CDR3 is 15 residues. As DNA, the CDR3 is TGTGCCAGCAGTGAACTCGACAGGTCTAACTATGGCTACACCTTC. This encodes CASSELDRSNYGYTF.

This clone was detected once. The rearrangement links TRBV13 to TRBJ2-2, with TRBD1 matching 8 bases. V lost 1 base, J lost 6 bases, and 7 bases stayed unmatched. Germline loops: CDR1 PRHDT, CDR2 FYEKMQ (reference sequence). There are 16 residues in the CDR3. The DNA for the CDR3 is TGTGCCAGCAGCTTAGATGAGACAGGGGTCGCCGGGGAGCTGTTTTTT. Translation gives CASSLDETGVAGELFF.

V usage is TRBV6-6 and J usage is TRBJ2-7, with a possible D match to TRBD1 (5 bases). The ends were cut back, 6 bases at V and 0 bases at J, with 9 bases in the middle. CDR3 size: 13 residues. CDR1 MNHNY and CDR2 SVGAGI come from the germline V gene (reference sequence). The CDR3 is CASRDTSSYEQYF. CDR3 nucleotides: TGTGCCAGCAGGGACACCAGCTCCTACGAGCAGTACTTC.

The chain recombines TRBV7-3 with TRBJ1-1; 8 bases agree with TRBD1. The CDR3 contains 14 residues. V shed 5 bases and J 6 bases; nucleotides not matched to a gene: 8. CDR1 is SGHTA, CDR2 FQGTGA, per germline. The CDR3 DNA follows: TGTGCCAGCAGCCCGATCCTACAGGGGGCTGAAGCTTTCTTT. Its protein is CASSPILQGAEAFF.

The chain links TRBV18 to TRBJ2-5, with TRBD2 matching 10 bases. TRBJ2-7 matches the DNA end more closely, so the J call is doubtful. CDR3 length: 14 amino acids. The V gene's germline CDR1 is KGHSH and CDR2 LQKENI. The DNA of the CDR3 is TGTGCCAGCTCGCCGACTAGCGGGCCCTACGAGCAGTACTTC. Encoded protein: CASSPTSGPYEQYF.

The chain combines TRBV7-8 with TRBJ2-2, with D possibly TRBD2 on 8 matching bases. The V gene's germline CDR1 is SGHVS and CDR2 FQNEAQ. With 5 bases removed from V and 2 bases from J, the gap between germline ends came to 24 bases. The CDR3 is 19 amino acids. This CDR3 is CASSPLEGARGDNTGELFF. CDR3 bases: TGTGCCAGCAGCCCCTTAGAGGGGGCGCGGGGGGACAACACCGGGGAGCTGTTTTTT.

This chain links TRBV6-5 with TRBJ1-1; D may be TRBD1 (5 bases). Trimming took off 5 bases at V and 3 bases at J, with 13 bases between the two ends. There are 14 residues in the CDR3. Germline V gene sequence: CDR1 MNHEY, CDR2 SVGAGI. CDR3 protein: CASSETRVYTEAFF. The CDR3 DNA sequence: TGTGCCAGCAGTGAAACCAGGGTGTACACTGAAGCTTTCTTT.

This chain uses TRBV5-6 with TRBJ2-3; TRBD2 aligns across 10 bases. There are 15 residues in the CDR3. Germline V gives CDR1 SGHDT, CDR2 YYEEEE. Germline trimming cut 6 bases from V and 2 bases from J; bases unmatched to any gene: 6. CDR3 residues: CASTPSGGSTDTQYF. CDR3 nucleotide sequence: TGTGCCAGCACCCCTAGCGGGGGTTCCACAGATACGCAGTATTTT.